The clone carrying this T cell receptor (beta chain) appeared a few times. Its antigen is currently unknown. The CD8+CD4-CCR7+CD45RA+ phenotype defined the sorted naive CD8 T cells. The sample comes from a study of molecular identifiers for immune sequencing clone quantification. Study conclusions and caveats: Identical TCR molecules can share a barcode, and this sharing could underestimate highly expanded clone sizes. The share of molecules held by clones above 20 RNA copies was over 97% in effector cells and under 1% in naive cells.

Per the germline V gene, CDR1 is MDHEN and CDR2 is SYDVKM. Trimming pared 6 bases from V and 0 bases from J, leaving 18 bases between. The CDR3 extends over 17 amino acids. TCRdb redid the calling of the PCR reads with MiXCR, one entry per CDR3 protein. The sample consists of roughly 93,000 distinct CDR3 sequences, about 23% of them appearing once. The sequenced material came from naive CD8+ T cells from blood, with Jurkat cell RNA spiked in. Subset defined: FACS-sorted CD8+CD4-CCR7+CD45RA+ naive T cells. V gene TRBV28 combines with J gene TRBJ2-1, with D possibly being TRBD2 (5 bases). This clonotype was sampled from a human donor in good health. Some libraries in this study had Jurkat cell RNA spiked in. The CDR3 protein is CASSYRGPHISYNEQFF. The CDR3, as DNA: TGTGCCAGCAGCTACCGGGGTCCCCATATCTCCTACAATGAGCAGTTCTTC.